This TCR beta chain was documented in a study of T cells after yellow fever vaccination. Study-wide background: Low-cell-number fractions were prepared with SMART-Seq v4 Ultra Low Input.

Study observations and caveats: Abundant clonotypes from the bulk population could have been carried over as contaminants into FACS-sorted repertoires. The appearance of a small share of clonotypes in both CD4 and CD8 compartments was observed.

This clonotype was seen many times. Its antigen is unidentified. A 5'RACE template-switching step, the method used to make TCR cDNA, added a universal primer site and UMIs. TCRdb re-called the 5' RACE reads through MiXCR, storing one row per CDR3 protein. The sample lists roughly 120,000 distinct CDR3 sequences; about 7.4% were seen once. Germline V gene data show CDR1 as DFQATT and CDR2 as SNEGSKA (reference sequence). CDR3 length: 12 amino acids. V was cut by 5 bases and J by 5 bases, with 12 bases left in between. The TCR comes from a man in his late teens or twenties who received the YFV17D yellow fever vaccine. The chain couples TRBV20-1 to TRBJ2-5; D might be TRBD1 (5 bases). Sequenced material: CD4+ T cells sorted from PBMCs, taken more than 8 days after the first yellow fever vaccination. The CDR3 nucleotides read TGCAGTGCTGACAGCGCCCCGGAGACCCAGTACTTC. As protein: CSADSAPETQYF.